These T cell receptor beta chains were read from a single sample in a study of regulatory T cells in long-lasting Graves disease. TCRdb processed the multiplex PCR reads anew with MiXCR; each CDR3 protein has one entry. The sample holds about 460,000 distinct CDR3 sequences, less than 25% seen once. Sequencing used peripheral blood mononuclear cells (PBMCs), obtained when the disease was refractory, from a patient treated with antithyroid drugs. These TCRs come from a female donor with Graves disease. The CDR3 runs from the conserved cysteine through the conserved F or W. Each record gives: V gene, J gene, D gene, clone size, CDR3 DNA, CDR3 protein. The D gene is left open where the match is weak. Clone size is not always given. Where it is, it says once, few, many or a class for expanded clones.

TRBV6-1	TRBJ2-7	TRBD2	many	TGTGCCAGCAGGACTAGCGCCTCCTACGAGCAGTACTTC	CASRTSASYEQYF
TRBV20-1	TRBJ2-3	.	.	TGCAGTGCTAGAGATCTAGCAGGGAGTGCAGATACGCAGTATTTT	CSARDLAGSADTQYF
TRBV10-2	TRBJ2-5	.	.	TGCGCCAGCAGTGAGTCGCAAGAGACCCAGTACTTC	CASSESQETQYF
TRBV28	TRBJ2-7	TRBD2	many	TGTGCCAGCAGTCGCCCCCGGACTAGCGGGGGCGAGCAGTACTTC	CASSRPRTSGGEQYF
TRBV20-1	TRBJ2-5	.	many	TGCAGTGCTATTAGAGGGTTACAAGAGACCCAGTACTTC	CSAIRGLQETQYF
TRBV4-3	TRBJ2-2	TRBD2	few	TGCGCCAGCAGCAGACGTCGGACTAGCGAGGCCGGGGAGCTGTTTTTT	CASSRRRTSEAGELFF
TRBV6-1	TRBJ2-7	TRBD1	many	TGTGCCAGCACTGACCGGGACAGTAGCTCCTACGAGCAGTACTTC	CASTDRDSSSYEQYF
TRBV3-1	TRBJ1-2	.	.	TGTGCCAGCAGCCAAGTTGCAGGAGAACGCATATATGGCTACACCTTC	CASSQVAGERIYGYTF
TRBV30	TRBJ2-7	.	.	TGTGCCTGGAGCGCGCCGGGACCAACCTACGAGCAGTACTTC	CAWSAPGPTYEQYF
TRBV6-1	TRBJ2-7	TRBD1	.	TGTGCCAGCAGCCAACAAAGGGACAGGGCCTACGAGCAGTACTTC	CASSQQRDRAYEQYF
TRBV6-4	TRBJ2-1	.	.	TGTGCCAGCAGTGACGGGGTTGGAGGGAATGGTTATTTCTTC	CASSDGVGGNGYFF
TRBV28	TRBJ1-1	.	many	TGTGCCAGCAGTCCCCGGCCGGGCACTGAAGCTTTCTTT	CASSPRPGTEAFF
TRBV20-1	TRBJ2-7	TRBD1	.	TGCAGTGCTGATCGACAGGGTTCCTACGAGCAGTACTTC	CSADRQGSYEQYF
TRBV20-1	TRBJ1-5	.	few	TGCAGTGCTAGAGATATCACAGGGCATAGCAATCAGCCCCAGCATTTT	CSARDITGHSNQPQHF
TRBV18	TRBJ1-2	TRBD1	.	TGTGCCAGCTTACGGACAGGGGGCAACTATGGCTACACCTTC	CASLRTGGNYGYTF
TRBV28	TRBJ1-5	.	many	TGTGCCAGCAGTTTCGCTAGAGGGCAGAGGCCCCAGCATTTT	CASSFARGQRPQHF
TRBV12-3/TRBV12-4	TRBJ1-1	.	few	TGTGCCAGCAGTTTACCGGGGTCCGGGAACACTGAAGCTTTCTTT	CASSLPGSGNTEAFF
TRBV2	TRBJ1-1	.	many	TGTGCCAGCATGTCAGGCACTGAAGCTTTCTTT	CASMSGTEAFF
TRBV5-1	TRBJ2-6	.	.	TGCGCCAGCAGCTTGGAGTCCGGGTGGGGGGCCAACGTCCTGACTTTC	CASSLESGWGANVLTF
TRBV6-1	TRBJ2-2	TRBD1	many	TGTGCCAGCAGACGATCCGGGACAGGGGCCGGGGAGCTGTTTTTT	CASRRSGTGAGELFF
TRBV28	TRBJ2-7	.	many	TGTGCCAGCAGTCCGCCTCACTACGAGCAGTACTTC	CASSPPHYEQYF
TRBV5-1	TRBJ1-4	.	.	TGCGCCAACAGCTTGGAAGTTCGGGAAAAACTGTTTTTT	CANSLEVREKLFF
TRBV9	TRBJ2-2	.	.	TGTGCCAGCAGCCCCCGGACGACGAACACCGGGGAGCTGTTTTTT	CASSPRTTNTGELFF
TRBV19	TRBJ1-2	.	few	TGTGCCAGTAGTATAGATCCCGACGAAAGGCGCGGCTATGGCTACACCTTC	CASSIDPDERRGYGYTF